This TCR beta chain was documented in a study of a mutant IDH1 vaccine in newly diagnosed glioma (dated by TCRdb to about 2021). Background for the entire study: Vaccination started 4-6 weeks after radiotherapy alone, or was given together with temozolomide cycles in the groups whose treatment included chemotherapy. The 32 treated patients were approximately 62% male and roughly 40% female, with a mean age of approximately 38 years. Before enrollment, most patients had been given radiochemotherapy with temozolomide as standard therapy, while the rest had received either radiotherapy alone or temozolomide alone. Longitudinal TCRB deep sequencing was performed for around 23 treated patients wherever samples were available for exploratory analyses. The week-35 safety follow-up was designated visit V12, and the week-47 end of study was designated visit V13. Peripheral blood was drawn at six visits: V03 (baseline), V05, V07, V10, V12 and V13. Study-level results and caveats: Selection of PBMC samples for TCRB deep sequencing was based on availability. The authors noted that analyses of patient blood samples could not be reproduced because of sample limitations. Across multiple MHC alleles, vaccine-induced immune responses were seen in around 94% of patients. Pseudoprogression appeared unrelated to alterations in the top peripheral T cell clonotypes detected by TCRB sequencing.

Details on this clone: Its antigen specificity is not known. Base quality data are lacking; no much larger clone is found one base away.

To prepare the library, the immunoSEQ multiplex PCR assay was applied. Following the manufacturer's protocol, the hsTCRB Kit was used to amplify rearranged TCR beta chain sequences. Sequencing of TCRB libraries was carried out on an Illumina MiSeq. In the authors' own workflow: The kit vendor's proprietary platform handled demultiplexing, trimming and gene mapping. TCRdb mirrors the immuneACCESS table, restricted to in-frame sequences. Some clones are absent from its copies; in checked studies, under half trace to an unresolved V gene, and the reason for the others is unknown. Clone size and V and J calls were adopted from that table, with D and trimming inferred from the DNA. The sample profile shows tens of thousands of clones; less than 65% of them were found once. More than 4.5% of the sample belongs to the ten largest clones. According to the study, the label for this sample's time point signals: week 47, end of study. Every vaccine dose consisted of 300 ug of a 20-mer mutant IDH1 peptide in Montanide, administered subcutaneously together with topical imiquimod. Patients were given eight vaccinations, in weeks 1, 3, 5, 7, 11, 15, 19 and 23, which matched visits V03 through V10. The donors had newly diagnosed IDH1-mutant astrocytomas of WHO grade 3 or 4 that showed loss of nuclear ATRX. The samples were drawn from NOA16, a multicentre, single-arm, open-label phase I trial in Germany that tested a mutant IDH1 peptide vaccine in humans for the first time. Genomic DNA for TCRB sequencing was isolated from EDTA blood with the DNeasy Blood and Tissue Kit.

The specimen was peripheral blood mononuclear cells (PBMCs), collected from a glioma patient whose treatment included an IDH1 peptide vaccine. The TCR was taken from a man in his forties with glioma. Some clones in this sample may be carry-over from other donors' samples.

The nucleotide sequence reads as follows: TGCGCCAGCAGCTTGGCCGGGGAGAAGAATGGCTACACCTTC. Its coded protein is CASSLAGEKNGYTF. The receptor chain draws on TRBV5-1 and TRBJ1-2; there is no confident call for the D gene. The germline V gene yields SGHRS for CDR1 and YFSETQ for CDR2. From the cysteine up to the phenylalanine, the CDR3 has a length of 14 residues. Of the read, only the CDR3 DNA is kept; its 42 bases are in frame from base 1. Trimming at the junction amounts to 0 bases on V and 6 bases on J, and the germline ends lie 12 bases apart.